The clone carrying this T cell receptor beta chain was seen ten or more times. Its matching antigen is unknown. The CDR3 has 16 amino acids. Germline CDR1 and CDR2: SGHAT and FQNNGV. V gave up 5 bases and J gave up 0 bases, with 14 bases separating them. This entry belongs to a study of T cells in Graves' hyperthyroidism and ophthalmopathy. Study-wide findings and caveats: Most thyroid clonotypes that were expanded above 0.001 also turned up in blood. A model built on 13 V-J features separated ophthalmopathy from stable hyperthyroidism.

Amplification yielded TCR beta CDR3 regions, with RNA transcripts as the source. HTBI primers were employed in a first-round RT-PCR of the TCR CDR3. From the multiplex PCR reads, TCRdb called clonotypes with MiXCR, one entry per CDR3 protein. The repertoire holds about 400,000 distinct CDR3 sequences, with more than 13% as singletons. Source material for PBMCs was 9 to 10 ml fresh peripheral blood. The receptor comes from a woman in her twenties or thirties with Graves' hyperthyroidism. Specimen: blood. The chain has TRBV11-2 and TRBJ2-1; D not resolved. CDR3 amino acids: CASSAERGYSYNEQFF. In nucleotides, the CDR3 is TGTGCCAGCAGCGCGGAACGAGGATACTCCTACAATGAGCAGTTCTTC.